This TCR beta chain comes out of a study of blood T cell repertoires in COVID-19. Study details: There were acute and convalescent COVID-19 samples, and they came from the United States, Italy and Spain. PBMCs, B-cell-depleted T cells, or T cells provided the cDNA or gDNA that made up the material.

Clones were read by immunoSEQ multiplex PCR, and TCRdb kept only the in-frame ones, dropping some. The profile covers some 130,000 clones, with about 89% appearing a single time and about an eighth taken by the ten largest. The CDR3 has 18 amino acids. Germline V CDR1 and CDR2: MDHEN, SYDVKM. The trim removed 5 bases at V and 0 bases at J, leaving 7 bases unmatched. This rearrangement joins TRBV28 to TRBJ1-6; 10 nucleotides align to TRBD1. This TCR was recovered from a woman aged 70-85 years with COVID-19, enrolled during active disease. The sequencing input was peripheral blood. The CDR3 sequence: CASSPSTGGVSYNSPLHF. As DNA, the CDR3 is TGTGCCAGCAGTCCCTCGACAGGGGGCGTCTCCTATAATTCACCCCTCCACTTT.